This T cell receptor beta chain was retrieved from a study of STAT5B mutations in CD4+ large granular lymphocyte leukemia. Study-wide findings and caveats: Without HLA matching, higher CD4+ than CD8+ T-LGLL clonality could reflect small sample size.

The repertoire was sequenced with immunoSEQ multiplex PCR; TCRdb's copy has only in-frame clones and lacks some. The repertoire holds around 30,000 clones, with over 80% as singletons. Losses at the gene ends were 5 bases for V and 0 bases for J; bases not matched to a gene: 4. CDR3 length: 17 amino acids. From germline, CDR1 is SGHTA and CDR2 FQGTGA. Comments on this clone: Its specificity is not known.

The source of this sequence is a human donor in good health. V usage is TRBV7-3 and J usage is TRBJ2-6, with 10 bases aligning to TRBD1. The sample comprised CD4+ T cells from blood buffy coats. CDR3 nucleotides: TGTGCCAGCAGCCCACGGACAGGGGGCTCTGGGGCCAACGTCCTGACTTTC. This gives the protein CASSPRTGGSGANVLTF.